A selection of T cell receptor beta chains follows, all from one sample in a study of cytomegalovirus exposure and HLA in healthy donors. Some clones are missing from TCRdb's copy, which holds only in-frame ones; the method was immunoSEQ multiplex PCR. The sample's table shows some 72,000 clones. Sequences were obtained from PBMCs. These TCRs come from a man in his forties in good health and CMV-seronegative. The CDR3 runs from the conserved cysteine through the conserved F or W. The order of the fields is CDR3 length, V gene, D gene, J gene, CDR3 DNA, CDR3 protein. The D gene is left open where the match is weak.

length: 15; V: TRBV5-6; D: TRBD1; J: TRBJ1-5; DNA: TGTGCCAGCAGCTCCAGACAGGGTCCGGATCAGCCCCAGCATTTT; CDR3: CASSSRQGPDQPQHF
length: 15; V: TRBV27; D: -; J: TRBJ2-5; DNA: TGTGCCAGCAGGAGGGACTCGCTGTACCAAGAGACCCAGTACTTC; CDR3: CASRRDSLYQETQYF
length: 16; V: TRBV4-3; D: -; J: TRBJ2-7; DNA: TGCGCCAGCAGCCATAAAAGGGGGAGGGGACCCTACGAGCAGTACTTC; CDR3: CASSHKRGRGPYEQYF
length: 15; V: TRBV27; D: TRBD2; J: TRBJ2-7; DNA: TGTGCCAGCAGAAGACTAGCGGGAGGGCCTTATGAGCAGTACTTC; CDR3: CASRRLAGGPYEQYF
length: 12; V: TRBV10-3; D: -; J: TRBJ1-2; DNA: TGTGCCATCAGCGGCGGAAACTATGGCTACACCTTC; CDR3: CAISGGNYGYTF
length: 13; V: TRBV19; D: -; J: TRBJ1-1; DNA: TGTGCCAGTAGCCCGACGGGGAACACTGAAGCTTTCTTT; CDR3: CASSPTGNTEAFF
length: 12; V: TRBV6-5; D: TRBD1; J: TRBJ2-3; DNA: TGTGCCAGCCGACAGGGGCCAGATACGCAGTATTTT; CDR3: CASRQGPDTQYF
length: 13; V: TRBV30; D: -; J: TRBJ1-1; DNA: TGTGCCTGGAGCAAATGGGGAGGCGCTGAAGCTTTCTTT; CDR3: CAWSKWGGAEAFF
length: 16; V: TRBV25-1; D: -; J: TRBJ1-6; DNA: TGTGCCAGCAGTGACCCACGCGGGTACGGTAATTCACCCCTCCACTTT; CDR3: CASSDPRGYGNSPLHF
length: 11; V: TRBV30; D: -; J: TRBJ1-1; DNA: TGTGCCTGGAGTGACGGCGGGAAAGCTTTCTTT; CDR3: CAWSDGGKAFF
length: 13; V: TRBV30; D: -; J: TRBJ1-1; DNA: TGTGCCTGGAGTCCCCGGGAAGGTACTGAAGCTTTCTTT; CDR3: CAWSPREGTEAFF
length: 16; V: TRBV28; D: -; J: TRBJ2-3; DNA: TGTGCCAGCACCCTCCCCAGGGGTCGCAACACAGATACGCAGTATTTT; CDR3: CASTLPRGRNTDTQYF
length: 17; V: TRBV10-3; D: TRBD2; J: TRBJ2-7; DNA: TGTGCCATCAGTGAGGGGTTAGCGGGGTCGAGCTCCTACGAGCAGTACTTC; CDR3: CAISEGLAGSSSYEQYF